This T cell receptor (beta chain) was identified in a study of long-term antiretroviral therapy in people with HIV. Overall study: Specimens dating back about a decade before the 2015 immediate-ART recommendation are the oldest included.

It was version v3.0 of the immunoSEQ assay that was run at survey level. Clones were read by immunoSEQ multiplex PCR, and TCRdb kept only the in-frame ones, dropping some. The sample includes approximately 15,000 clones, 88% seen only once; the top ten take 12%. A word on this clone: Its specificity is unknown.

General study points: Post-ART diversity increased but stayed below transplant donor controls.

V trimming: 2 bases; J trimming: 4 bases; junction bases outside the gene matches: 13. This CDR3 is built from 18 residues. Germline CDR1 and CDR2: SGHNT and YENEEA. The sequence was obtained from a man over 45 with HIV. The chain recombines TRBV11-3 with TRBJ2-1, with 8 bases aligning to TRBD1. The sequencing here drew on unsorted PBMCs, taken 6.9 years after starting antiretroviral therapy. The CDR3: CASSLHPGQGREYNEQFF. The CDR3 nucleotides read TGTGCCAGCAGCTTACACCCCGGACAGGGTCGGGAGTACAATGAGCAGTTCTTC.